Following are 16 T cell receptor beta chains from one sample sequenced in a study of T cells in Graves' hyperthyroidism and ophthalmopathy. Amplified TCR beta CDR3 regions came from RNA transcripts. HTBI primers were the set used in a first-round RT-PCR of the TCR CDR3. In TCRdb, the multiplex PCR reads were re-called with MiXCR into one record per CDR3 protein. The sample contains about 52,000 distinct CDR3 sequences, less than 60% of which appear only once. Sequencing was carried out using blood. These TCRs come from a woman between 50 and 59 years old with Graves' ophthalmopathy.

The DNA of the CDR3 is TGTGCCAGCAGCAAAGGGACGGGAGGCAGGGCTGAAGCTTTCTTT. Protein sequence: CASSKGTGGRAEAFF. The chain couples TRBV7-6 to TRBJ1-1; weak D call: TRBD1 (5 bases). There are 15 residues in the CDR3. Per germline, CDR1 SGHVS and CDR2 FNYEAQ. Trimming shortened V by 5 bases and J by 6 bases, and 19 bases separated the two germline ends.

J is TRBJ2-7 and V is TRBV15; possible D gene TRBD2, 6 bases. CDR1 LNHNV and CDR2 YYDKDF come from the germline V gene (reference sequence). This CDR3 contains 15 residues. V was cut by 4 bases and J by 3 bases, with 16 bases left in between. The CDR3 nucleotides are TGTGCCACCAGCAATGGGGTGGACTACGGCTACGAGCAGTACTTC. As protein: CATSNGVDYGYEQYF.

The chain links TRBV3-1 to TRBJ1-1; D remains unclear. Germline CDR1 reads LGHDT; CDR2 reads YNNKEL (reference sequence). The V end was cut by 4 bases, the J end by 2 bases, with 8 bases between. The CDR3 has 13 residues. The CDR3 protein is CASSPRINTEAFF. The CDR3 DNA follows: TGTGCCAGCAGCCCTAGGATAAACACTGAAGCTTTCTTT.

This chain links TRBV7-9 with TRBJ1-2; the D gene is possibly TRBD1 (5 bases). CDR1 and CDR2 (germline): SEHNR, FQNEAQ (reference sequence). V lost 1 base and J 7 bases, leaving 16 bases between the germline ends. This CDR3 has 15 amino acids. CDR3 coding DNA: TGTGCCAGCAGCTTAGGAAGGGACCGGTCGCGTGGCTACACCTTC. It translates to CASSLGRDRSRGYTF.

V gene TRBV20-1 combines with J gene TRBJ2-5, with 9 bases matching TRBD1. The CDR3 consists of 13 residues. CDR1 is DFQATT and CDR2 is SNEGSKA in the germline V gene (reference sequence). The V segment lost 5 bases and the J segment 0 bases; nucleotides outside the gene matches: 1. CDR3 in DNA: TGCAGTGCTCGGGACAGGGACCAAGAGACCCAGTACTTC. Translation gives CSARDRDQETQYF.

This clonotype is judged medium-sized. The junction departs from germline at one end; a sequencing error may be responsible. The chain recombines TRBV7-2 with TRBJ2-7; 12 bases line up with TRBD2. CDR1 and CDR2 (germline): SGHTA, FQGNSA. This CDR3 is built from 16 residues. The CDR3 region is CASSLAGGLTSYEQYF. CDR3 coding DNA: TGTGCCAGCAGCCTAGCGGGAGGGTTGACTAGCTACGAGCAGTACTTC. The variable domain in full, completed from reference TRBV7-2 and TRBJ2-7, reads GAGVSQSPSNKVTEKGKDVELRCDPISGHTALYWYRQSLGQGLEFLIYFQGNSAPDKSGLPSDRFSAERTGGSVSTLTIQRTQQEDSAVYLCASSLAGGLTSYEQYFGPGTRLTVT.

This clonotype was seen ten or more times. The rearrangement joins TRBV2 to TRBJ2-1; tentative D call: TRBD1 (5 bases). Germline V gene lookup returns CDR1 SNHLY and CDR2 FYNNEI. Trimming left V 0 bases short and J 9 bases short, with 15 bases between. The CDR3 runs to 15 residues. The CDR3 DNA reads TGTGCCAGCAGTGAAGCGTCTGGCAGGGTCGGTGAGCAGTTCTTC. It encodes CASSEASGRVGEQFF.

This clonotype was counted ten times or more. The chain carries TRBV6-6 and TRBJ2-7; 7 nucleotides agree with TRBD1. Looked up from germline, CDR1 is MNHNY and CDR2 is SVGAGI (reference sequence). With 4 bases clipped from V and 0 bases from J, the junction kept 6 bases outside the gene matches. The CDR3 covers 15 residues. The DNA of the CDR3 is TGTGCCAGCAGTTTCCCAGGGGGAAACTCCTACGAGCAGTACTTC. Protein: CASSFPGGNSYEQYF.

There are many counts of this clonotype. The rearrangement uses TRBV28 and TRBJ2-5, with 12 bases that match TRBD2. The germline V gene encodes CDR1 MDHEN and CDR2 SYDVKM. Unmatched junction bases numbered 6, after V lost 5 bases and J lost 5 bases. The CDR3 is 15 residues long. DNA for the CDR3: TGTGCCAGCAGTACTAGACTAGCGGGGGTCGAGACCCAGTACTTC. It translates to CASSTRLAGVETQYF. Supplemented by reference TRBV28 and TRBJ2-5, the full variable domain reads DVKVTQSSRYLVKRTGEKVFLECVQDMDHENMFWYRQDPGLGLRLIYFSYDVKMKEKGDIPEGYSVSREKKERFSLILESASTNQTSMYLCASSTRLAGVETQYFGPGTRLLVL.

Comment on this clonotype: The conserved phenylalanine or tryptophan normally closing the CDR3 is absent here, so this likely arose from a read error. This chain links TRBV7-3 with TRBJ2-5, with TRBD2 matching over 7 bases. This CDR3 region has 14 residues. J was trimmed by 5 bases and V by 5 bases; bases with no gene match: 8. Germline V gene sequence: CDR1 SGHTA, CDR2 FQGTGA. Here the CDR3 reads CASSLRGDPETQYL. The CDR3 DNA is TGTGCCAGCAGCCTCCGGGGGGACCCGGAGACCCAGTACCTC.

This clonotype showed up many times. This chain joins TRBV20-1 and TRBJ2-1; 9 bases are a match to TRBD2. Germline CDR1 and CDR2: DFQATT and SNEGSKA (reference sequence). V was pared by 1 base and J by 0 bases, with 10 bases of the junction left unmatched. The CDR3 consists of 18 residues. This chain's CDR3 is CSARASPTSGYSYNEQFF. CDR3 DNA: TGCAGTGCTAGAGCCTCCCCGACTAGCGGCTACTCCTACAATGAGCAGTTCTTC.

The rearrangement links TRBV10-3 to TRBJ2-3, with 9 bases lining up with TRBD1. This CDR3 contains 16 residues. The ends lost 4 bases at V and 1 base at J; junction bases unmatched: 6. The germline V gene encodes CDR1 ENHRY and CDR2 SYGVKD. CDR3 in DNA: TGTGCCATCAGTGGTAGACAGGGGGTTCGCACAGATACGCAGTATTTT. Protein product: CAISGRQGVRTDTQYF.

The chain has TRBV4-1 and TRBJ1-1, with D maybe TRBD1 (6 bases). This CDR3 has 16 residues. The V and J ends lost 0 bases and 0 bases respectively, with 11 bases between them. Germline-derived CDR1 and CDR2 are MGHRA and YSYEKL. The CDR3 spells CASSQEGGAMNTEAFF. The CDR3 nucleotides read TGCGCCAGCAGCCAAGAGGGGGGGGCGATGAACACTGAAGCTTTCTTT.

The chain has TRBV20-1 and TRBJ1-6; possibly TRBD1 for D (5 bases). The germline V gene has CDR1 DFQATT and CDR2 SNEGSKA (reference sequence). This CDR3 has 15 amino acids. The germline V and J ends were trimmed by 3 bases and 6 bases, with 15 bases remaining between them. The CDR3 protein is CSASMGETVNSPLHF. The CDR3 DNA is TGCAGTGCTAGTATGGGGGAGACGGTTAATTCACCCCTCCACTTT.

This clonotype was picked up many times. This chain links TRBV6-6 with TRBJ2-1, with D unclear. The CDR3 loop spans 15 amino acids. V was trimmed by 6 bases and J by 7 bases, leaving 19 bases between them. Germline values: CDR1 MNHNY, CDR2 SVGAGI (reference sequence). The DNA of the CDR3 is TGTGCCAGCAGCCGCGACCTAGGTGGTGCGAATGAGCAGTTCTTC. Protein: CASSRDLGGANEQFF.

The chain combines TRBV10-3 with TRBJ2-3, with D perhaps TRBD1 or TRBD2 (5 bases each). Trimming cost V 7 bases and J 4 bases, with 12 bases left between them. Per germline, CDR1 ENHRY and CDR2 SYGVKD. The CDR3 has 13 amino acids. CDR3 region: CAITEGIPDTQYF. CDR3 DNA sequence: TGTGCCATCACCGAGGGGATCCCAGATACGCAGTATTTT.